A selection of T cell receptor beta chains follows, all from one sample in a study of blood T cell repertoires in COVID-19. The repertoire was sequenced with immunoSEQ multiplex PCR; TCRdb's copy has only in-frame clones and lacks some. In the table there are some 68,000 clones, 70% to 90% of which are singletons. Sequencing was carried out using peripheral blood. These receptors were obtained from a man aged 45-65 years with active COVID-19. Both conserved end residues are part of each CDR3. The D gene is left open where the match is weak. Clone size is stated in some rows and not others, as once, few, many or a class when expanded.

TRBV5-5	TRBJ2-5	.	.	TGTGCCAGCAGCTGGGTGGGAGGGGGGCGTGAGACCCAGTACTTC	CASSWVGGGRETQYF
TRBV30	TRBJ1-1	TRBD1	.	TGTGCCTGGGCACCTCTAAACACGGACAGGGCCGAAGCTTTCTTT	CAWAPLNTDRAEAFF
TRBV7-2	TRBJ2-1	.	.	TGTGCCAGCAGCTTTATCTTAGAGCAGTTCTTC	CASSFILEQFF
TRBV28	TRBJ2-7	TRBD1	.	TGTGCCAGCACCACCCTTGGACAGGTCCCCGAGCAGTACTTC	CASTTLGQVPEQYF
TRBV28	TRBJ1-1	.	.	TGTGCCAGCAGTTTAAGTGGGCCAGCTGAAGCTTTCTTT	CASSLSGPAEAFF
TRBV9	TRBJ1-6	.	.	TGTGCCAGCAGCAAGAACAGCAATTCACCCCTCCACTTT	CASSKNSNSPLHF
TRBV5-1	TRBJ1-1	TRBD1	.	TGCGCCAGCGGCCGGACAGGGGGCAACACTGAAGCTTTCTTT	CASGRTGGNTEAFF
TRBV6-5	TRBJ2-7	.	few	TGTGCCAGCAGTTACGAGTACAGCGGTGTTGAGCAGTACTTC	CASSYEYSGVEQYF
TRBV7-9	TRBJ2-7	TRBD1	.	TGTGCCAGCAGCTTTTCAACCGGGACAGGGCCCGAGCAGTACTTC	CASSFSTGTGPEQYF
TRBV7-8	TRBJ1-4	TRBD1	.	TGTGCCAGCAGCGAGGGGGACAGGGTTGGAAAACTGTTTTTT	CASSEGDRVGKLFF
TRBV27	TRBJ2-2	TRBD2	.	TGTGCCAGCGCTCTAGCGGGAGGATTCACCGGGGAGCTGTTTTTT	CASALAGGFTGELFF
TRBV7-9	TRBJ2-7	.	once	TGTGCCAGCAGCGACCTGCCAGGGGGAGGACGCTCCTACGAGCAGTACTTC	CASSDLPGGGRSYEQYF
TRBV7-6	TRBJ2-3	TRBD1	.	TGTGCCAGCAGCGTAAGGACAGGGGCCAGCACAGATACGCAGTATTTT	CASSVRTGASTDTQYF
TRBV7-2	TRBJ2-7	.	.	TGTGCCAGCAGCCTCATCCCGGCTGGACTTACCTACGAGCAGTACTTC	CASSLIPAGLTYEQYF
TRBV5-3	TRBJ2-2	.	.	TGTGCCAGAAGCACCCCCACTACGAACACCGGGGAGCTGTTTTTT	CARSTPTTNTGELFF
TRBV7-2	TRBJ2-1	TRBD1	.	TGTGCCAGCAGCTTAGCGCGACCGGGACAGGGAACGGAGCAGTTCTTC	CASSLARPGQGTEQFF
TRBV4-2	TRBJ2-4	TRBD2	.	TGTGCCAGCAGCCTCGTATATAGGGGCGGGGGAGCCAAAAACATTCAGTACTTC	CASSLVYRGGGAKNIQYF
TRBV29-1	TRBJ1-1	.	.	TGCAGCGTTGTAAGGCAGGGTAATGAAGCTTTCTTT	CSVVRQGNEAFF
TRBV9	TRBJ2-2	.	.	TGTGCCAGCAGCGTAGCCCCCGTAGGGGAGCTGTTTTTT	CASSVAPVGELFF
TRBV19	TRBJ2-3	TRBD2	.	TGTGCCAGTAGTATCGAGTCGGGGGGTTTCACAGATACGCAGTATTTT	CASSIESGGFTDTQYF
TRBV6-4	TRBJ2-3	.	few	TGTGCCAGCAGTGACCGGGAAGATACGCAGTATTTT	CASSDREDTQYF
TRBV7-2	TRBJ1-5	.	.	TGTGCCAGCAGCTTAGTAGATACTCAGCCCCAGCATTTT	CASSLVDTQPQHF
TRBV27	TRBJ2-1	.	.	TGTGCCAGCAGTTTGTTCGATGGGCATGAGCAGTTCTTC	CASSLFDGHEQFF
TRBV7-7	TRBJ2-1	TRBD2	.	TGTGCCAGCAGCTTACGTTTCACGACTAGCGGGAGTAATGAGCAGTTCTTC	CASSLRFTTSGSNEQFF
TRBV4-2	TRBJ2-1	TRBD2	.	TGTGCCAGCAGCCAAACCCTAGCGGGGGGATACAATGAGCAGTTCTTC	CASSQTLAGGYNEQFF
TRBV5-6	TRBJ1-6	TRBD1	.	TGTGCCAGCAGTCGACCCCCCGGAACAGGGGGAACTTCACCCCTCCACTTT	CASSRPPGTGGTSPLHF
TRBV12-3/TRBV12-4	TRBJ1-2	.	.	TGTGCCAGCAGTTTGGGGGCCTATGGCTACACCTTC	CASSLGAYGYTF
TRBV5-8	TRBJ1-2	.	.	TGTGCCAGCAGCTTGGTCGGGGTTCGGGGCTACACCTTC	CASSLVGVRGYTF
TRBV11-3	TRBJ1-2	.	.	TGTGCCAGCAGCTCGGGGGGCGCATGGACTAACTATGGCTACACCTTC	CASSSGGAWTNYGYTF
TRBV6-5	TRBJ1-1	.	once	TGTGCCAGCAGTTACGGGCAGGGGAGAAACACTGAAGCTTTCTTT	CASSYGQGRNTEAFF
TRBV5-1	TRBJ2-5	TRBD2	.	TGCGCCAGCAGCCCCGGTTCGGGGAGGGGAGAGACCCAGTACTTC	CASSPGSGRGETQYF
TRBV4-3	TRBJ2-1	.	once	TGCGCCAGCAGCCAAGAATCCAGGGTCTGGGATGAGCAGTTCTTC	CASSQESRVWDEQFF
TRBV28	TRBJ1-5	.	.	TGTGCCAGCAGATCGCCAGGGGCGATCAATCAGCCCCAGCATTTT	CASRSPGAINQPQHF
TRBV9	TRBJ2-7	.	.	TGTGCCAGCAGCGTCGGGGATTCCTACTCCTACGAGCAGTACTTC	CASSVGDSYSYEQYF
TRBV28	TRBJ1-1	.	.	TGTGCCAGCAGGCGGGGCACTGAAGCTTTCTTT	CASRRGTEAFF
TRBV29-1	TRBJ1-1	.	few	TGCAGCGGGAGGGGTGCCTTTGGCACTGAAGCTTTCTTT	CSGRGAFGTEAFF
TRBV4-1	TRBJ2-2	.	.	TGCGCCAGCAGCCAAGTATCCCACCAGACCGGGGAGCTGTTTTTT	CASSQVSHQTGELFF
TRBV3-1/TRBV3-2	TRBJ2-5	TRBD2	.	TGTGCCAGCAGCCAGGGAGGGACTCCGCAAGAGACCCAGTACTTC	CASSQGGTPQETQYF
TRBV30	TRBJ1-2	.	.	TGTGCCTGGAGTGGGAAACGGACATACTATGGCTACACCTTC	CAWSGKRTYYGYTF
TRBV29-1	TRBJ2-4	.	.	TGCAGCGTTGAGGAGATAAACATTCAGTACTTC	CSVEEINIQYF
TRBV18	TRBJ2-1	TRBD1	.	TGTGCCAGCTCACCCCGGGACAGAGACAATGAGCAGTTCTTC	CASSPRDRDNEQFF
TRBV7-9	TRBJ1-4	TRBD1	.	TGTGCCAGCAGCCGTTGGACAGGCGACGCCAGGAATGAAAAACTGTTTTTT	CASSRWTGDARNEKLFF
TRBV30	TRBJ1-3	.	.	TGTGGGGCCTCAGATAGGAACACCATATATTTT	CGASDRNTIYF
TRBV7-2	TRBJ2-5	.	.	TGTGCCAGCAACTCGGACTACAAAGAGACCCAGTACTTC	CASNSDYKETQYF
TRBV28	TRBJ1-1	.	.	TGTGCCACCTTAGGAGCCGTGTATACTGAAGCTTTCTTT	CATLGAVYTEAFF
TRBV5-1	TRBJ1-6	.	.	TGCGCCAGCAGCTTGGAGGCAGGATCTTCACCCCTCCACTTT	CASSLEAGSSPLHF
TRBV3-1/TRBV3-2	TRBJ2-5	.	.	TGTGCCAGCAGCCAATCGGGGACCCAGTACTTC	CASSQSGTQYF
TRBV3-1/TRBV3-2	TRBJ2-5	TRBD2	.	TGTGCCAGCAGCCAAGAAGTCGCGGGGGGAGAGACCCAGTACTTC	CASSQEVAGGETQYF
TRBV30	TRBJ2-5	TRBD2	once	TGTGCCTGGAGCCCCCGGACTAGCGGGAGGTTGGAGACCCAGTACTTC	CAWSPRTSGRLETQYF
TRBV29-1	TRBJ2-1	TRBD1	.	TGCAGCGTTGAATGGGACAGGGGCTACAATGAGCAGTTCTTC	CSVEWDRGYNEQFF
TRBV27	TRBJ1-1	.	once	TGTGCCAGCAGTTTAGGGGCCGGATGGACAGAAGCTTTCTTT	CASSLGAGWTEAFF
TRBV28	TRBJ1-2	TRBD1	.	TGTGCCAGCAGTTTACTGGACAGGGTAGGCTGGGGCTACACCTTC	CASSLLDRVGWGYTF